This T cell receptor beta chain appears in the sequencing data of a study of cytomegalovirus exposure and HLA in healthy donors. This clone was detected only a few times. The CDR3 runs to 15 residues. Germline V CDR1 and CDR2: LGHNA, YNFKEQ. The ends lost 3 bases at V and 2 bases at J; junction bases unmatched: 5. The PCR used 60 Vbeta and 13 Jbeta primers. Clones were sequenced by immunoSEQ multiplex PCR, and TCRdb holds only the in-frame ones, with some missing. Of some 35,000 clones listed, 45% to 55% are singletons. The specimen sequenced was PBMCs. The sequence came from a woman in her 40s in good health and CMV-seropositive. The J gene is TRBJ2-7, the V gene TRBV4-2; 9 bases fit TRBD1. CDR3 in amino acids: CASSHEQGATYEQYF. In DNA form, the CDR3 reads TGTGCCAGCAGCCATGAACAGGGGGCAACCTACGAGCAGTACTTC.